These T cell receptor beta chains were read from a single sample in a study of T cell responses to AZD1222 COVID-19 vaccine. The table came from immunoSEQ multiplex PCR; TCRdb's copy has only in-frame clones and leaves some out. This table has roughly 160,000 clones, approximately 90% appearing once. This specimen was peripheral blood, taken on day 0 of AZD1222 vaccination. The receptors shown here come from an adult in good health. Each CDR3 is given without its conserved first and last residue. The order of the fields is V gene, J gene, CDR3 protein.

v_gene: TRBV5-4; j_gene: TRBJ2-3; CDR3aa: ASSLDAGWGTDTQY
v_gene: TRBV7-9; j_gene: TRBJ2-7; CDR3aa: ASSLEKGEQY
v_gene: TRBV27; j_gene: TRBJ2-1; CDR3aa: ASSLWSDGPPHEQF
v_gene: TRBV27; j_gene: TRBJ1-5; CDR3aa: ASSRTGYSNQPQH
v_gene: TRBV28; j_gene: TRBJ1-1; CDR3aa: ASSLGGGKGTEAF
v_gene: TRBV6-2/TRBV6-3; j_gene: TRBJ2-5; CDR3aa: ASSLLAGVQETQY
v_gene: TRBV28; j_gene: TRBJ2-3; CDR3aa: ASSLETDTQY
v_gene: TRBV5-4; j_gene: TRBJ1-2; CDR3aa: ASSLGRTVYGYT
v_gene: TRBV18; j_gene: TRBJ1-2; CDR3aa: ASSPEGQGGGYT
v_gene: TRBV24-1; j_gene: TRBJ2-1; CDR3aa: ATSDYATRIGGKF
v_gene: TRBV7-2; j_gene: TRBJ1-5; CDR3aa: ASSLAYMSVDQPQH
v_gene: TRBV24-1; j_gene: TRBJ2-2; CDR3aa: ATSDFNYRNTGELF
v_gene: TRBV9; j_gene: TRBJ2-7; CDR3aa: ASSVGQRTGSLLEQY
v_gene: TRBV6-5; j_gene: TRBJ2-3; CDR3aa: ASRHSGGQADTQY
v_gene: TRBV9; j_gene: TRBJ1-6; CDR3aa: ASSSEGGRDSPLH
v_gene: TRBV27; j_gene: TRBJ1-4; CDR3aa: ASTTTGTVEKLF
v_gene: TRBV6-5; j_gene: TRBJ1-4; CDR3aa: ASSYRWSTNEKLF
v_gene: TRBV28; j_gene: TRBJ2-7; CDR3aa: ATSGEQLREQY
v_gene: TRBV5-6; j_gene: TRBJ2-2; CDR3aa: ASSLIVGTANTGELF
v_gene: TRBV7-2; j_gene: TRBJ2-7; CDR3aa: ASSLGGPYEQY
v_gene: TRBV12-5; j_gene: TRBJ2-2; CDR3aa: ASRTGGNTGELF
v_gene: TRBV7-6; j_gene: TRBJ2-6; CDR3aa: ASSLVLGQSSQHSGANVLT
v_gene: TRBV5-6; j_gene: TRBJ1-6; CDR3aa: ASSRLGQNNSPLH
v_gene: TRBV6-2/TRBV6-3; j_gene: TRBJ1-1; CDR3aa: ASSYSAGGDTEAF
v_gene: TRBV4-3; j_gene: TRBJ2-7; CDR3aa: ASSQDLVYEQY
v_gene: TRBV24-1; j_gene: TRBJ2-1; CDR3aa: ATSDTTGTPWDNEQF
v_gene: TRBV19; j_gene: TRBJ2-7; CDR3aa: ASSIGAGEQY
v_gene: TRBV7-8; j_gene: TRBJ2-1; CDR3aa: ASSPIGLSEQF
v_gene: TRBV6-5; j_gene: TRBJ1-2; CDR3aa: ASSYFGAGGYGYT
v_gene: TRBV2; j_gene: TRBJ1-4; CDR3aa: ASTYPYRGLEKLF
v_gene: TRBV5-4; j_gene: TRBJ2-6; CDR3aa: ASSFGLAGTSGANVLT
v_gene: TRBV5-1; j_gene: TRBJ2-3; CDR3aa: ASSPSGQSTDTQY
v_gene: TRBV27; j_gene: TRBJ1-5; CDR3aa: ASSVAYSNQPQH
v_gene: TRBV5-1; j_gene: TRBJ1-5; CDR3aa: ASSLGGQGQPQH
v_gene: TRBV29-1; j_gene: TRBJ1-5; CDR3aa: SVMTGAGNQPQH
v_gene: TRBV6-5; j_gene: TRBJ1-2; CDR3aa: ASRQGVSYGYT
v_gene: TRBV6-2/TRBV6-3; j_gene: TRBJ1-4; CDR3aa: ASSLQGSTNEKLF